This T cell receptor beta chain stems from a study of T cell changes during pregnancy in multiple sclerosis. The data were produced by immunoSEQ multiplex PCR, yet TCRdb's version contains in-frame clones alone and is incomplete. Among tens of thousands of clones listed, around 92% were seen once. Comments on this clone: One end of the junction is discordant with germline, which a read error may explain.

The receptor's source is a female donor in good health, enrolled as a control in a pregnancy study. This sample comprised peripheral blood, obtained in the third trimester of pregnancy.

Here the CDR3 reads CAGSSSPANYNEQFF. In DNA form, the CDR3 reads TGTGCCGGCAGTTCTAGTCCGGCCAACTACAATGAGCAGTTCTTC. The chain is built from TRBV6-4 and TRBJ2-1, with no clear D. The CDR3 covers 15 residues. Germline values: CDR1 MRHNA, CDR2 SNTAGT.